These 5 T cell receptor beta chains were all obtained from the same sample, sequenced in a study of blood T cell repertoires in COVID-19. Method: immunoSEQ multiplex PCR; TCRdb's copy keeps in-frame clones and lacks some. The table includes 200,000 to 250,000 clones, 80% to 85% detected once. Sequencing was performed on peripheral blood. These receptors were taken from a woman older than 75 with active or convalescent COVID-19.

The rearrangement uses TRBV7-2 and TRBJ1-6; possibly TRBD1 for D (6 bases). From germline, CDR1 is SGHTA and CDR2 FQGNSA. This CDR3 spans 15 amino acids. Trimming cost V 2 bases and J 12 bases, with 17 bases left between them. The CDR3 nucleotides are TGTGCCAGCAGCTTAAGTGGGGCAGGGGTCGGACCCCTCCACTTT. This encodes CASSLSGAGVGPLHF.

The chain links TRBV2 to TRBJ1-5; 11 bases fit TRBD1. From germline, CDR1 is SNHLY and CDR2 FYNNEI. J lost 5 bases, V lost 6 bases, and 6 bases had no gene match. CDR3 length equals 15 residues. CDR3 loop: CASREDRGPYQPQHF. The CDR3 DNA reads TGTGCCAGCAGGGAGGACAGGGGGCCTTATCAGCCCCAGCATTTT.

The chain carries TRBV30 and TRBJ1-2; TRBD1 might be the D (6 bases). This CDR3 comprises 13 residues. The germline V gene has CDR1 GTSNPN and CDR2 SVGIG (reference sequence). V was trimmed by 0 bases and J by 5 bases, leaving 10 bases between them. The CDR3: CAWSVGGYYGYTF. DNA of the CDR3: TGTGCCTGGAGTGTTGGGGGCTATTATGGCTACACCTTC.

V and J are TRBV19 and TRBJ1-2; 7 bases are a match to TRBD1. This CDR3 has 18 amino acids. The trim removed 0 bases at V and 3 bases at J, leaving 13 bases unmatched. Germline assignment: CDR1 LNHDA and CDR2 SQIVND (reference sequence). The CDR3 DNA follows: TGTGCCAGTAGTATAGACCGAACCCAGACAGGGACCTACTATGGCTACACCTTC. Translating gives CASSIDRTQTGTYYGYTF.

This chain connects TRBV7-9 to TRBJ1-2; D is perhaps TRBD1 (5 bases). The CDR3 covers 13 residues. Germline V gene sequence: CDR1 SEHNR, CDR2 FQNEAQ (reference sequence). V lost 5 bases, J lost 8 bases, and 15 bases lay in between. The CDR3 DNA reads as TGTGCCAGCAGCCTGATGGCAGGGAAGGGCTACACCTTC. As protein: CASSLMAGKGYTF.